This T cell receptor beta chain comes out of a study of blood T cell repertoires in COVID-19 (dated by TCRdb to the early 2020s). About the study as a whole: Collaborator samples came from the United States, Italy and Spain and covered acute and convalescent phases of COVID-19. The material from the prospective study consisted of cDNA or gDNA derived from T cells, B-cell-depleted T cells, or PBMCs. Deeply sampled blood TCRbeta repertoires from subjects exposed to, actively infected with, or recovered from COVID-19 were included in the dataset. The repertoires were made available in a free public database intended to serve as a resource for research on the immune response to SARS-CoV-2. Samples came from the ongoing ImmuneRACE study (first 160 participants) plus 1,254 subjects from 6 global collaborators. Nearly every sample came with metadata listing a de-identified subject ID, COVID-19 status, age in years and sex. Where available, HLA class I and class II types were obtained from metadata supplied by the sample provider rather than from assay-based typing. Points the paper makes about the study in general: The quantity of clinical and demographic metadata differed by source and by participant and was supplied without curation.

V and J lose 5 bases and 0 bases, and a span of 13 bases separates them. From a lookup of the germline V gene, CDR1 and CDR2 are MNHEY and SVGEGT. The CDR3 covers 16 residues, taking in both the cysteine and the phenylalanine. Just CDR3 DNA is preserved here, 48 bases in frame from base 1. Concerning this clone: No antigen is known for it. Within one base of it there is no much larger clone, and no base qualities were kept.

TCRbeta CDR3 regions were amplified from genomic DNA using the immunoSEQ Assay, a bias-controlled multiplex PCR. Per the source publication's procedure: The number of nucleated cells in each sample was estimated from the amplification of reference gene primers within the assay. Sequence reads were collapsed and filtered to measure the absolute abundance of every unique TCRbeta CDR3 rearrangement. For each sample, productive Simpson clonality was calculated by taking the square root of Simpson's diversity index across productive rearrangements. Drawn from immuneACCESS, this table holds only the in-frame rearrangements with V and J called that TCRdb kept. Clones are partly lost; checked studies trace under half to an unresolved V gene and leave the rest unexplained. For V, J and clone size, that table is used; D and trimming come from the DNA. Present in this sample are 100,000 to 130,000 clones, almost 85% of which were seen just once. The biggest ten clones account for roughly 4.6% of the sample.

Collaborating institutions collected whole blood in K2EDTA tubes following their own protocols. For TCRbeta analysis, collaborators shipped samples in one of three forms: frozen whole blood, isolated PBMCs, or DNA extracted from either of those sample types. The receptor comes from a human donor in a cohort sampled during active COVID-19. The chain joins TRBV6-2 or TRBV6-3 to TRBJ2-2, with no confidently assigned D gene. The sample taken for sequencing was peripheral blood. The DNA reads as follows: TGTGCCAGCAGTGACCGCGTAGCCCCGAACACCGGGGAGCTGTTTTTT. Translated, this gives CASSDRVAPNTGELFF.